The 26 T cell receptor beta chains reported below all come from one sample, sequenced in a study of beta chain features in type 1 diabetes. cDNA synthesis used the whole RNA isolate, giving expressed TCRB sequences. Assay used: immunoSEQ multiplex PCR; TCRdb lists only in-frame clones, some missing. The table has hundreds of thousands of clones, roughly 8% seen once. Sequencing was carried out using central memory CD4+ T cells from blood. These TCRs come from a young woman in good health.

In its sample, this clone was seen a few times. One base away lies a much larger clone, so this may be a sequencing read error. The genes are TRBV11-2 and TRBJ2-3; D is ambiguous. V dropped 4 bases and J dropped 2 bases, with 1 base sitting between them. The CDR3 spans 11 residues. Germline V gene lookup returns CDR1 SGHAT and CDR2 FQNNGV. CDR3 coding DNA: TGTGCCAGCAGCTACACAGATACGCAGTATTTT. This gives the protein CASSYTDTQYF. The full variable domain, with the rest looked up from reference TRBV11-2 and TRBJ2-3, is EAGVAQSPRYKIIEKRQSVAFWCNPISGHATLYWYQQILGQGPKLLIQFQNNGVVDDSQLPKDRFSAERLKGVDSTLKIQPAKLEDSAVYLCASSYTDTQYFGPGTRLTVL.

In this sample, this clone turned up a few times. This rearrangement joins TRBV6-1 to TRBJ2-2; 12 nucleotides match TRBD2. J was trimmed by 7 bases and V by 7 bases; bases with no gene match: 4. CDR1 is MNHNS, CDR2 SASEGT, per germline. CDR3 length: 14 amino acids. This CDR3 is CASKTSGSFGELFF. DNA for the CDR3: TGTGCCAGCAAGACTAGCGGGAGTTTCGGGGAGCTGTTTTTT.

The rearrangement links TRBV19 to TRBJ2-5; 8 bases agree with TRBD2. The germline V gene has CDR1 LNHDA and CDR2 SQIVND (reference sequence). J gave up 5 bases and V 5 bases, and 4 bases lay outside the gene matches. The CDR3 is 13 amino acids. The CDR3 coding sequence is TGTGCCAGTAGTTCCAGCGGGAGCGAGACCCAGTACTTC. Residues: CASSSSGSETQYF.

This clone was seen only a few times. V is TRBV7-3 and J is TRBJ2-3, with a tentative D call TRBD2 (5 bases). Germline V gene data show CDR1 as SGHTA and CDR2 as FQGTGA. The CDR3 runs to 14 residues. The V end was cut by 5 bases, the J end by 0 bases, with 9 bases between. CDR3 in DNA: TGTGCCAGCAGCCGGACTGGAAGCACAGATACGCAGTATTTT. It yields the protein CASSRTGSTDTQYF.

This clone turned up a few times. The V gene is TRBV19, the J gene TRBJ2-6, with a tentative D call TRBD2 (6 bases). The CDR3 loop spans 15 amino acids. V was shortened by 8 bases and J by 0 bases, with 11 bases between the two germline ends. Germline assignment: CDR1 LNHDA and CDR2 SQIVND (reference sequence). The CDR3 DNA reads as TGTGCCAGTCGTGGGACTCACTCTGGGGCCAACGTCCTGACTTTC. Its protein product is CASRGTHSGANVLTF.

This clone came up a few times. The gene calls are TRBV18 and TRBJ2-1, with 13 positions matching TRBD2. Trimming at V came to 4 bases and at J to 7 bases, leaving 7 bases not matched to a gene. Germline loops: CDR1 KGHSH, CDR2 LQKENI. The CDR3 has 16 residues. CDR3 nucleotides: TGTGCCAGCTCACAAGAAGGACTAGCGGGAGTTAATGAGCAGTTCTTC. Residues: CASSQEGLAGVNEQFF.

The table lists this clone with a few counts. This chain connects TRBV5-1 to TRBJ2-2; 7 bases are a match to TRBD1. Germline V gene data show CDR1 as SGHRS and CDR2 as YFSETQ. CDR3 size: 13 residues. J gave up 6 bases and V 4 bases, and 3 bases lay outside the gene matches. The CDR3 bases are TGCGCCAGCAGCCACGGGACAGCCGGGGAGCTGTTTTTT. Its protein is CASSHGTAGELFF.

The rearrangement uses TRBV4-1 and TRBJ1-1; D is undetermined. The germline V gene has CDR1 MGHRA and CDR2 YSYEKL. The CDR3 has 14 amino acids. V was shortened by 0 bases and J by 13 bases, with 18 bases between the two germline ends. CDR3 amino acids: CASSQDWSTERGFF. The CDR3 region has the DNA TGCGCCAGCAGCCAAGATTGGTCGACTGAAAGAGGTTTCTTT.

This clone appeared a few times. This chain uses TRBV29-1 with TRBJ2-1, with D uncertain. Germline CDR1 SQVTM, CDR2 ANQGSEA. CDR3 length: 12 amino acids. V was shortened by 3 bases and J by 7 bases, with 10 bases between the two germline ends. The CDR3 DNA is TGCAGCGTTGACAGAACTACTAATGAGCAGTTCTTC. Amino acids: CSVDRTTNEQFF.

The sample holds a few counts of this clone. This sequence joins TRBV4-3 and TRBJ2-7; 10 nucleotides match TRBD2. CDR1 and CDR2 from the germline V gene are LGHNA and YSLEER. V shed 1 base and J 4 bases; nucleotides not matched to a gene: 7. The CDR3 loop spans 16 amino acids. The CDR3 reads CASSQGLAGVVYEQYF. DNA of the CDR3: TGCGCCAGCAGCCAAGGGCTAGCGGGAGTAGTTTACGAGCAGTACTTC.

The chain links TRBV9 to TRBJ2-7; 8 bases map to TRBD2. With V trimmed by 3 bases and J by 1 base, 3 bases remained unmatched. Germline V gene data show CDR1 as SGDLS and CDR2 as YYNGEE. The CDR3 runs to 14 residues. This CDR3 is CASSAGLDSYEQYF. The CDR3, as DNA: TGTGCCAGCAGCGCGGGACTAGATTCCTACGAGCAGTACTTC.

This clone has only a few counts. The V gene is TRBV6-6, the J gene TRBJ2-7; 11 positions match TRBD2. There are 15 residues in the CDR3. V gave up 4 bases and J gave up 3 bases; unmatched junction bases: 5. Germline V gene lookup returns CDR1 MNHNY and CDR2 SVGAGI (reference sequence). CDR3 bases: TGTGCCAGCAGTTCTGCGACTAGCGGGAACTACGAGCAGTACTTC. Translated, it gives CASSSATSGNYEQYF.

This clone was detected a few times. For the CDR3, the DNA is TGTGCCAGCAGCCGGTCGGACAGGAACACCGGGGAGCTGTTTTTT. Amino acids: CASSRSDRNTGELFF. This chain joins TRBV4-2 and TRBJ2-2; possible D gene TRBD1, 6 bases. Germline assignment: CDR1 LGHNA and CDR2 YNFKEQ. The CDR3 is 15 residues long. V lost 4 bases and J 1 base, leaving 10 bases between the germline ends.

V usage is TRBV7-2 and J usage is TRBJ2-2; 7 nucleotides agree with TRBD1. CDR3 length: 18 residues. Germline values: CDR1 SGHTA, CDR2 FQGNSA. V gave up 5 bases and J gave up 5 bases; unmatched junction bases: 17. The CDR3 bases are TGTGCCAGCAGCACCCCGGGACAGTCTCAAGTTGGGACCGGGGAGCTGTTTTTT. It is translated as CASSTPGQSQVGTGELFF.

V is TRBV6-5 and J is TRBJ1-2; D call uncertain. The V gene's germline CDR1 is MNHEY and CDR2 SVGAGI. V was clipped by 6 bases and J by 4 bases, with 18 bases between them. The CDR3 runs 15 residues. The CDR3 region is CASRYPTGRAYGYTF. In nucleotides, the CDR3 is TGTGCCAGCAGGTACCCAACGGGTCGGGCCTATGGCTACACCTTC.

A remark on this clone: One junction end disagrees with the germline gene, perhaps due to a read error. The chain couples TRBV5-4 to TRBJ2-1; D possibly corresponds to TRBD1 (6 bases). The CDR3 runs to 15 residues. Germline CDR1 reads SGHNT; CDR2 reads YYREEE (reference sequence). The CDR3 spells CASSQAGAGPNEQFF. The CDR3 DNA is TGCGCCAGCAGCCAAGCAGGGGCGGGCCCAAATGAGCAGTTCTTC.

The V and J genes are TRBV19 and TRBJ2-7, with 8 bases fitting TRBD1. V trimming: 5 bases; J trimming: 4 bases; junction bases outside the gene matches: 7. CDR3 length: 14 residues. Looked up from germline, CDR1 is LNHDA and CDR2 is SQIVND (reference sequence). In DNA form, the CDR3 reads TGTGCCAGTAGTGCAGACAGGGGCAGGTACGAGCAGTACTTC. Encoded protein: CASSADRGRYEQYF.

There are a few counts of this clone. The chain uses TRBV29-1 and TRBJ1-4, with D perhaps matching TRBD1 (5 bases). The CDR3 has 13 residues. V dropped 6 bases and J dropped 5 bases, with 13 bases sitting between them. CDR1 is SQVTM and CDR2 is ANQGSEA in the germline V gene. This chain's CDR3 is CSVAQVPNEKLFF. The CDR3 DNA reads as TGCAGCGTAGCACAGGTTCCGAATGAAAAACTGTTTTTT.

The V and J genes are TRBV4-3 and TRBJ1-1, with D perhaps matching TRBD1 (6 bases). Looked up from germline, CDR1 is LGHNA and CDR2 is YSLEER. With 0 bases removed from V and 11 bases from J, the gap between germline ends came to 16 bases. The CDR3 sequence is 14 residues long. The CDR3, as DNA: TGCGCCAGCAGCCAAGACGTTCGGGGGCGAGAGGCTTTCTTT. This translates into CASSQDVRGREAFF.

The genes are TRBV7-2 and TRBJ2-7; D is perhaps TRBD1 (5 bases). The CDR3 is made up of 14 amino acids. From germline, CDR1 is SGHTA and CDR2 FQGNSA. Trimming shortened V by 5 bases and J by 3 bases, and 14 bases separated the two germline ends. The CDR3 nucleotides read TGTGCCAGCAGCGTCCAGGGCTTCGGCTACGAGCAGTACTTC. This translates into CASSVQGFGYEQYF.

The chain links TRBV5-4 to TRBJ2-5, with 9 bases lining up with TRBD1. The germline V gene encodes CDR1 SGHNT and CDR2 YYREEE (reference sequence). This CDR3 has 13 amino acids. Unmatched junction bases numbered 3, after V lost 5 bases and J lost 4 bases. Written as DNA, the CDR3 is TGTGCCAGCAGACAGGGACAGGGAGAGACCCAGTACTTC. It encodes CASRQGQGETQYF.

This clone was detected many times. This chain joins TRBV7-2 and TRBJ2-7; no clear D gene. The CDR3 sequence is 12 residues long. Trimming pared 5 bases from V and 4 bases from J, leaving 9 bases between. The germline gives CDR1 SGHTA, CDR2 FQGNSA. The chain's CDR3 is CASSITRYEQYF. CDR3 nucleotide sequence: TGTGCCAGCAGCATTACGCGGTACGAGCAGTACTTC.

This clone came up a few times. This chain uses TRBV27 with TRBJ2-7; D might be TRBD2 (5 bases). The CDR3 consists of 13 residues. Trimming cost V 5 bases and J 6 bases, with 14 bases left between them. Germline CDR1 MNHEY, CDR2 SMNVEV (reference sequence). For the CDR3, the DNA is TGTGCCAGCAGTCTCTATACTAGGGCCGAGCAGTACTTC. This translates into CASSLYTRAEQYF.

J is TRBJ2-1 and V is TRBV7-2; D gene ambiguous. Looked up from germline, CDR1 is SGHTA and CDR2 is FQGNSA. Deletions cut 6 bases from V and 7 bases from J, with 13 bases between. The CDR3 has 13 amino acids. The DNA of the CDR3 is TGTGCCAGCAGTCAAGTCAGCGTTAATGAGCAGTTCTTC. Amino acids: CASSQVSVNEQFF.

This clone was seen only a few times. V and J are TRBV11-2 and TRBJ2-7; D might be TRBD1 (6 bases). Germline V gene data show CDR1 as SGHAT and CDR2 as FQNNGV. V lost 5 bases and J 3 bases, leaving 11 bases between the germline ends. This CDR3 is 13 amino acids long. CDR3 in DNA: TGTGCCAGCAGCGCCCGACAGGTCTACGAGCAGTACTTC. It is translated as CASSARQVYEQYF. Full variable domain (outside the CDR3, taken from reference TRBV11-2 and TRBJ2-7): EAGVAQSPRYKIIEKRQSVAFWCNPISGHATLYWYQQILGQGPKLLIQFQNNGVVDDSQLPKDRFSAERLKGVDSTLKIQPAKLEDSAVYLCASSARQVYEQYFGPGTRLTVT.

This clone occurred a few times. This chain uses TRBV7-3 with TRBJ2-4; D is uncertain. Trimming shortened V by 5 bases and J by 8 bases, and 7 bases separated the two germline ends. From germline, CDR1 is SGHTA and CDR2 FQGTGA. CDR3 length: 11 amino acids. CDR3 region: CASSARDIQYF. CDR3 coding DNA: TGTGCCAGCAGCGCCCGGGACATTCAGTACTTC.